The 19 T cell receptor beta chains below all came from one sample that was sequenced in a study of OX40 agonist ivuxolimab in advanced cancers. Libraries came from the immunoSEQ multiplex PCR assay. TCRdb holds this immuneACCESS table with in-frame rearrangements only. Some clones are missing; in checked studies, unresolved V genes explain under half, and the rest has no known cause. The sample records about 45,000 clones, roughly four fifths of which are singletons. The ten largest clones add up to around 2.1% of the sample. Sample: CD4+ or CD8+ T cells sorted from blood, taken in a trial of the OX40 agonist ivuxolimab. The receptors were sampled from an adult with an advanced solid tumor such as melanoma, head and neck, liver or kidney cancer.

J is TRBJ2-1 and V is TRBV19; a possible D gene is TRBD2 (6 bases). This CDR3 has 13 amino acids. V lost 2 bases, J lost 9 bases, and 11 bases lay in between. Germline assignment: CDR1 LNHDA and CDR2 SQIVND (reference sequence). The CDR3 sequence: CASSISGRGEQFF. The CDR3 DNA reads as TGTGCCAGTAGTATATCCGGGAGAGGTGAGCAGTTCTTC.

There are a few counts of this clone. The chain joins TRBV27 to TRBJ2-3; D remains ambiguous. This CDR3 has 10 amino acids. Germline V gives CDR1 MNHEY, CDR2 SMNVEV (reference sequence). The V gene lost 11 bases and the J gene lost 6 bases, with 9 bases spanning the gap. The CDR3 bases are TGTGCCGCAGGAAGGGATACGCAGTATTTT. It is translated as CAAGRDTQYF.

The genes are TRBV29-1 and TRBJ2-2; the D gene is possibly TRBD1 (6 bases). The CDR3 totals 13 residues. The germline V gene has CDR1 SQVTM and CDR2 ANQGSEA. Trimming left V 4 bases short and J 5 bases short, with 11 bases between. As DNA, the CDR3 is TGCAGCGTTGGCCACCAGGGGACCGGGGAGCTGTTTTTT. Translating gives CSVGHQGTGELFF.

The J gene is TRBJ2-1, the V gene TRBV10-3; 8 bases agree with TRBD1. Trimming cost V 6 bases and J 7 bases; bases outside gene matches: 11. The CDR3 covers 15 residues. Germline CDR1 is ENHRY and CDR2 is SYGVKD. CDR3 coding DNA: TGTGCCATCAGCTTTCCGGGACAGGCGGGTAATGAGCAGTTCTTC. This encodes CAISFPGQAGNEQFF.

This CDR3 reads CASSFGYDVEKLFF. In DNA form, the CDR3 reads TGTGCCAGCAGTTTTGGGTACGATGTTGAAAAACTGTTTTTT. V and J are TRBV28 and TRBJ1-4; D not resolved. The V and J ends lost 3 bases and 7 bases respectively, with 12 bases between them. Germline CDR1 is MDHEN and CDR2 is SYDVKM. This CDR3 has 14 residues.

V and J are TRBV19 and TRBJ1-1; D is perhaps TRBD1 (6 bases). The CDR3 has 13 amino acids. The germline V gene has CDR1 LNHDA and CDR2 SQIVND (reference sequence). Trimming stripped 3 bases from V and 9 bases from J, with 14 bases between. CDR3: CASSILGGRQAFF. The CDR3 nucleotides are TGTGCCAGTAGTATCCTCGGGGGCAGGCAAGCTTTCTTT.

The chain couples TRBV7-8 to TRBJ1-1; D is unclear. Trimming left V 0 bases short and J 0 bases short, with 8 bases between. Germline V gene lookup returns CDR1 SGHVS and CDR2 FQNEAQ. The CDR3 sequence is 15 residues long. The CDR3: CASSLARSMNTEAFF. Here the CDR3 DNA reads TGTGCCAGCAGCTTAGCAAGGAGCATGAACACTGAAGCTTTCTTT.

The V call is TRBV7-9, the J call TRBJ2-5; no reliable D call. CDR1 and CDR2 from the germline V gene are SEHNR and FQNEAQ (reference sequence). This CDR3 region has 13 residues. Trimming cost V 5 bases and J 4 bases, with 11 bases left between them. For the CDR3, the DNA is TGTGCCAGCAGCCCAAAGACTCGAGAGACCCAGTACTTC. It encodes CASSPKTRETQYF.

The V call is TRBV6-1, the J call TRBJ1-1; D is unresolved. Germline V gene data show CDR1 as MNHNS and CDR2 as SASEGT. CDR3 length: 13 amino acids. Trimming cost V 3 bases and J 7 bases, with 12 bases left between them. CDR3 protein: CASSEAFPHEAFF. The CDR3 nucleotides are TGTGCCAGCAGTGAGGCATTTCCGCATGAAGCTTTCTTT.

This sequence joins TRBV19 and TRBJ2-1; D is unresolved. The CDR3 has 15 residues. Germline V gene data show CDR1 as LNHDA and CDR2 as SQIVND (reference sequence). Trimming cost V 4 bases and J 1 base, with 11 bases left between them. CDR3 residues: CASSTVTSSYNEQFF. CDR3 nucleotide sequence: TGTGCCAGTAGTACCGTTACAAGTTCCTACAATGAGCAGTTCTTC.

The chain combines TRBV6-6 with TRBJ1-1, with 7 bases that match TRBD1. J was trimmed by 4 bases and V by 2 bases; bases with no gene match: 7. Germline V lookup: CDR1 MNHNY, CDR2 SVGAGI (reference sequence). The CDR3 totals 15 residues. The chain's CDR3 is CASSYPTGSGTEAFF. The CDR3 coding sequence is TGTGCCAGCAGTTACCCGACAGGGTCGGGCACTGAAGCTTTCTTT.

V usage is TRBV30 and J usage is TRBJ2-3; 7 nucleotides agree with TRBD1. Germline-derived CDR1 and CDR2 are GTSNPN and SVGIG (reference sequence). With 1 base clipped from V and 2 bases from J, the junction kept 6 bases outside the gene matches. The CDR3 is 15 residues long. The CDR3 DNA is TGTGCCTGGAGTGAAGAGGGGGCCGACACAGATACGCAGTATTTT. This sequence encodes CAWSEEGADTDTQYF.

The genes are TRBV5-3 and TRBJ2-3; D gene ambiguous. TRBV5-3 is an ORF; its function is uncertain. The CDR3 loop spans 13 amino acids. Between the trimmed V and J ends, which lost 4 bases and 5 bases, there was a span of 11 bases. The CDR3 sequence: CARSPFEGDTQYF. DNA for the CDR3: TGTGCCAGAAGCCCGTTTGAAGGAGATACGCAGTATTTT.

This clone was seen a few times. DNA of the CDR3: TGTGCCAGCAGGACGACAGGGCTTAATGAAAAACTGTTTTTT. Protein sequence: CASRTTGLNEKLFF. J is TRBJ1-4 and V is TRBV6-6; 7 positions match TRBD1. There are 14 residues in the CDR3. The germline gives CDR1 MNHNY, CDR2 SVGAGI (reference sequence). V shed 6 bases, J shed 4 bases, and the junction held 5 bases outside the gene matches.

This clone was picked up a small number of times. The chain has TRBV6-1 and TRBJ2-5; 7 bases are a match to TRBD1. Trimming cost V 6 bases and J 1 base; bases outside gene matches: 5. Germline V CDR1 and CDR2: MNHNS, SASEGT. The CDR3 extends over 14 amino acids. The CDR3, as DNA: TGTGCCAGCAGCCACGACAGGGCCCAAGAGACCCAGTACTTC. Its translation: CASSHDRAQETQYF.

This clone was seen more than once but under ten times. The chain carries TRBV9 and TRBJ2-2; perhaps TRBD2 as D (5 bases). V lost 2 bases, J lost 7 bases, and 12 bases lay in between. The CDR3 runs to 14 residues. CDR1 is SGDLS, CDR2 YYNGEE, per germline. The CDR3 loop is CASSVGPEVGELFF. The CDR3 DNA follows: TGTGCCAGCAGCGTCGGTCCGGAGGTCGGGGAGCTGTTTTTT.

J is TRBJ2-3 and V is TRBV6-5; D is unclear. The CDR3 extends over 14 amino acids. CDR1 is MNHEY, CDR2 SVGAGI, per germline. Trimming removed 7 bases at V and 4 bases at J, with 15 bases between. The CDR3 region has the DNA TGTGCCAGCAACACACTAAACTCCCCAGATACGCAGTATTTT. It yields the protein CASNTLNSPDTQYF.

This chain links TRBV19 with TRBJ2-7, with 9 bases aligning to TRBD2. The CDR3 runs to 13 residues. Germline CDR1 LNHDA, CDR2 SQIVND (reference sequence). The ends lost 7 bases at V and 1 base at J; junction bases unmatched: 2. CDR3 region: CASTAGGSYEQYF. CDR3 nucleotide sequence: TGTGCCAGTACAGCGGGGGGATCCTACGAGCAGTACTTC.

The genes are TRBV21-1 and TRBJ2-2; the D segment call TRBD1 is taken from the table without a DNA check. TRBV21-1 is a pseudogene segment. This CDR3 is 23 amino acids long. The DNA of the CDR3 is TGTGCCAGCAGCAAGGGGAAAGGGGGCAGGGGGGTTGTCTACCCCGAGAACACCGGGGAGCTGTTTTTT. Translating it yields CASSKGKGGRGVVYPENTGELFF.